This T cell receptor beta chain came from a study of esophageal squamous cell carcinoma under preoperative chemotherapy. Study results and caveats: Abundant clones tended to shrink rather than expand after paclitaxel-nedaplatin.

This clonotype appeared a few times. Its matching antigen is unknown. The sample's time point: before preoperative PTX-NDP chemotherapy. Each CDR3 protein gets one entry after TCRdb re-called the PCR reads with MiXCR. Of more than 10,000 distinct CDR3 sequences listed, approximately 54% were seen once; the top ten hold 16%. The V gene's germline CDR1 is MNHNS and CDR2 SASEGT. The CDR3 is made up of 17 amino acids. The sequence was collected from a human donor with esophageal squamous cell carcinoma. The donor label of this sample is uncertain. The chain is built from TRBV6-1 and TRBJ2-1, with 7 bases matching TRBD2. The tail of the sequence fits TRBJ2-7 better, so the J call may be wrong. Specimen collection occurred from a patient given preoperative chemotherapy. CDR3: CASSESIGGTFPYEQYF. The CDR3 region has the DNA TGTGCCAGCAGTGAATCAATCGGGGGGACTTTTCCCTACGAGCAGTACTTC.